This entry concerns a single T cell receptor beta chain. No cognate antigen has been identified for it. No quality values exist for individual bases; no much larger clone is one base distant. The data stem from a study of patients and donors after allogeneic stem cell transplantation (TCRdb year 2020). Libraries came from RT-PCR. The sequencer listed for this sample is NextSeq 550. Clones were called with MiXCR by TCRdb after fastp trimmed the public reads at Q25, and only in-frame beta chains were retained. Rows are combined by CDR3 protein, so each entry shows the most common genes and DNA. The sample table lists some 230,000 distinct CDR3 sequences, roughly 14% of them with a count of one. Together, the top ten hold approximately 10% of the sample. From a lookup of the germline V gene, CDR1 and CDR2 are SGHAT and FQNNGV. The CDR3 holds 13 amino acids from the cysteine to the phenylalanine. Just the 39-base CDR3 DNA is kept, in frame starting at base 1. Trimming takes 3 bases from V and 6 bases from J, and the germline ends sit 9 bases apart.

The specimen was blood, either unsorted or a sorted T cell fraction (not recorded which). This TCR came from a human donor who was either an allogeneic HSCT recipient or a stem cell or donor lymphocyte infusion donor (not recorded which). It is not recorded whose cells these are; they may come from a transplant donor. The chain is made from TRBV11-2 and TRBJ2-1; no confident D gene assignment can be made. The CDR3 region: CASSFEARNEQFF. The nucleotide sequence reads as follows: TGTGCCAGCAGCTTTGAGGCCCGCAATGAGCAGTTCTTC.